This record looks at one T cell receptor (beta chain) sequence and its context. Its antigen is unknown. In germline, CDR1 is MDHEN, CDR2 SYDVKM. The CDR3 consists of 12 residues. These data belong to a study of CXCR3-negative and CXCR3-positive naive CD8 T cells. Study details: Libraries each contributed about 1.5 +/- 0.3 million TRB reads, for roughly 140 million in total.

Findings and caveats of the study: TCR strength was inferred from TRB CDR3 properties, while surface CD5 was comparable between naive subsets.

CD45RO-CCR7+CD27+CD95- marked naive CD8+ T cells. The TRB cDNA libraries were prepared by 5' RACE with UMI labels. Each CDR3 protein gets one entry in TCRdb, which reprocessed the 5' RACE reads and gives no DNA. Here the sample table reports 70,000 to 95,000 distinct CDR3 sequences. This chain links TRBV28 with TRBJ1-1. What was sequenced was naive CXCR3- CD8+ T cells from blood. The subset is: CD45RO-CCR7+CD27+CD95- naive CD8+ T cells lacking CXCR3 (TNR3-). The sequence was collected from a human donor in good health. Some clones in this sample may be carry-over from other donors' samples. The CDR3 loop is CASRDPNTEAFF.